Sequencing of this TCR beta chain was carried out in a study of T cells after yellow fever vaccination (dated by TCRdb to about 2019). Context from the whole study: The SMART-Seq v4 Ultra Low Input RNA kit was used to prepare libraries from fractions with low cell numbers. To follow T-cell clones before and after both primary and booster YFV17D yellow fever vaccination, bulk TCR alpha and beta repertoires underwent longitudinal sequencing. Two healthy male donors made up the cohort, one aged 18 to 30 years and the other aged 30 to 40 years. Blood samples were taken at several timepoints before and after primary and secondary immunization, and bulk PBMC replicates and cell subsets were isolated. On the study overall, not on this receptor specifically: Computational filtering was needed because FACS-sorted repertoires could contain abundant contaminating clonotypes from the bulk population. The secondary T-cell response was weaker than the primary response but faster, peaking on day 5 instead of day 15. A small fraction of clonotypes showed up in both the CD4 and CD8 compartments, probably as a result of convergent recombination. After the booster, most of the clones that had expanded following primary vaccination were detected again (about 95% of CD4 and around 90% of CD8), which suggests that memory was broadly maintained. Because only two donors were included in the study, the extent to which the findings can be generalized is limited.

The sample's treatment or condition label, in plain terms: live attenuated yellow fever vaccine strain. A standard Ficoll-Paque protocol was used to isolate PBMCs from peripheral blood. Dynabeads CD4 and CD8 positive selection kits were used to isolate CD4 and CD8 T-cell fractions. RNA was extracted with TriZol from bulk PBMCs, CD4 and CD8 fractions, and dextramer-positive and dextramer-negative fractions. The table lists this clonotype with a few counts. It has no known antigen specificity. Base qualities are not at hand, and no much larger clone is one base apart. Sequencing took place on an Illumina NovaSeq 6000. Synthesis of TCR cDNA relied on 5'RACE template switching, a step that introduced a universal primer site along with unique molecular identifiers. cDNA synthesis was primed from both the TCR alpha and TCR beta constant segments. Library amplification used two PCR steps, and the second PCR step added sample barcodes and sequencing adapters. Sequencing of the libraries was done on either Illumina HiSeq 2500 (2x100 bp) or NovaSeq (2x150 bp). In the original analysis: MIGEC was used to demultiplex reads and collapse the reads into UMI consensus sequences, and MiXCR was used for V(D)J alignment. Vaccine-responding clonotypes were defined with edgeR using replicate PBMC samples, requiring FDR below 0.01 and a log2 fold change above 5 up to day 15. Each bulk clonotype received a CD4 or CD8 identity based on whether the sequenced CD4 or CD8 repertoire contained that clonotype at higher abundance. The public reads were quality trimmed at Q25 with fastp and then assembled into clones with MiXCR by TCRdb, keeping productive beta chains. CDR3 protein sequences are deduplicated, and each keeps its most common genes and DNA. TCRdb's processing, not the authors', yielded these V and J calls. Recorded for this sample are a few hundred thousand distinct CDR3 sequences; roughly 5.2% of them occurred a single time. Less than 3.5% of the sample is taken by the ten largest.

V loses 1 base, J loses 3 bases, and the germline ends lie 9 bases apart. From the germline V gene (reference sequence), CDR1 is LGHDT and CDR2 is YNNKEL. From cysteine to phenylalanine, the CDR3 is 14 amino acids long. CDR3 DNA only is kept here, 42 bases in frame from base 1. This sequence uses TRBV3-1 and TRBJ1-1; the D gene is not confidently resolved. The specimen was CD4+ T cells sorted from PBMCs, collected on the day of the yellow fever booster vaccination. This clonotype was sampled from a man younger than 35 who received the YFV17D yellow fever vaccine. The CDR3 region reads CASSQGPMDTEAFF. The DNA is as follows: TGTGCCAGCAGCCAAGGACCGATGGACACTGAAGCTTTCTTT.